A single sample is the source of the 7 T cell receptor beta chains below, sequenced in a study of shared clonotypes between healthy human individuals. Assay used: immunoSEQ multiplex PCR; TCRdb lists only in-frame clones, some missing. The sample consists of about 490,000 clones, 81% of them appearing once. Sequenced input: PBMCs. The source of these receptors is a woman aged 40 to 50 in good health. Some clones in this sample may be carry-over from other donors' samples.

The J gene is TRBJ2-7, the V gene TRBV29-1; D may be TRBD1 or TRBD2 (5 bases each). Germline CDR1 reads SQVTM; CDR2 reads ANQGSEA. CDR3 length: 13 amino acids. V was cut by 4 bases and J by 5 bases, with 15 bases left in between. The CDR3 bases are TGCAGCGTTGGCGGTCGGGGCGCCGACGAGCAGTACTTC. Amino acids: CSVGGRGADEQYF.

The chain joins TRBV5-4 to TRBJ1-4, with no clear D. V was pared by 0 bases and J by 0 bases, with 9 bases between. Germline V lookup: CDR1 SGHNT, CDR2 YYREEE (reference sequence). This CDR3 has 16 amino acids. The DNA of the CDR3 is TGTGCCAGCAGCTTGGGTCAGCTTTCAACTAATGAAAAACTGTTTTTT. Residues: CASSLGQLSTNEKLFF.

The chain links TRBV6-6 to TRBJ1-5; D call uncertain. The CDR3 sequence is 13 residues long. V lost 5 bases to trimming and J lost 0 bases, with 5 bases between them. Germline CDR1 is MNHNY and CDR2 is SVGAGI (reference sequence). The CDR3 nucleotides are TGTGCCAGCAGTCGAAGTAGCAATCAGCCCCAGCATTTT. Protein: CASSRSSNQPQHF.

With regard to this clone: This could be a read error, since a much larger clone is one nucleotide away. The same CDR3 is also encoded by other DNA sequences in this sample. The rearrangement joins TRBV7-7 to TRBJ2-1, with 8 bases identical to TRBD2. This CDR3 has 16 amino acids. Germline V gene sequence: CDR1 SSHAT, CDR2 FNYEAQ (reference sequence). The DNA for the CDR3 is TGTGCTAGCAGCCCTACCTCAGCGGGAGTTGGGAACGAGCAGTTCTTC. Its protein is CASSPTSAGVGNEQFF.

The chain couples TRBV6-4 to TRBJ1-1; possibly TRBD1 for D (5 bases). This CDR3 spans 14 amino acids. The V and J ends lost 9 bases and 3 bases respectively, with 17 bases between them. Germline lookup yields CDR1 MRHNA and CDR2 SNTAGT. The CDR3 nucleotides read TGTGCCAGGAAGGACGCCAGGGCTTACACTGAAGCTTTCTTT. Amino acids: CARKDARAYTEAFF.

Notes on this clone: A read error is likely here: a far larger clone is one base away. Other DNA sequences within the sample encode an identical CDR3. This chain joins TRBV28 and TRBJ1-5; D is undetermined. Germline CDR1 is MDHEN and CDR2 is SYDVKM. CDR3 length: 13 amino acids. CDR3 sequence (DNA): TGTGCTAGCAGTCTAGATAGCAATCAGCCCCAGCATTTT. This codes for CASSLDSNQPQHF.

The gene calls are TRBV28 and TRBJ1-5; D is perhaps TRBD1 (5 bases). Trimming cost V 5 bases and J 6 bases, with 20 bases left between them. The V gene's germline CDR1 is MDHEN and CDR2 SYDVKM. The CDR3 runs to 16 residues. This chain's CDR3 is CASSAAGIWGGQPQHF. The CDR3 region has the DNA TGTGCCAGCAGTGCAGCAGGGATCTGGGGAGGTCAGCCCCAGCATTTT.